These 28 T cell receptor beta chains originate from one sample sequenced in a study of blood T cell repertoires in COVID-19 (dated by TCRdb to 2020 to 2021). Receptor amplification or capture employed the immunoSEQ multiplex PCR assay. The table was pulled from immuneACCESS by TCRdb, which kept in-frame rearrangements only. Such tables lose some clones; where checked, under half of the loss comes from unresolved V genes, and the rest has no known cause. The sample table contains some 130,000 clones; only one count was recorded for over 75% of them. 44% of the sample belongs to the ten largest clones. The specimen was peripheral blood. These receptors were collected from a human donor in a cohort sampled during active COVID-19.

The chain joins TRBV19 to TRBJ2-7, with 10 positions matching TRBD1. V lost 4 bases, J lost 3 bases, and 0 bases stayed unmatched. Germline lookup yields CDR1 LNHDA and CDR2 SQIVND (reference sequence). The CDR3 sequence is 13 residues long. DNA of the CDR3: TGTGCCAGTAGTAGGACAGGGGGCTACGAGCAGTACTTC. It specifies CASSRTGGYEQYF.

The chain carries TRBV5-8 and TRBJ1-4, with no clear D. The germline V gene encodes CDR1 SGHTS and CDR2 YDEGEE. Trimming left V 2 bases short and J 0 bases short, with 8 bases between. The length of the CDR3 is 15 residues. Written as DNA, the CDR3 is TGTGCCAGCAGCTTAGACACCACAACTAATGAAAAACTGTTTTTT. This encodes CASSLDTTTNEKLFF.

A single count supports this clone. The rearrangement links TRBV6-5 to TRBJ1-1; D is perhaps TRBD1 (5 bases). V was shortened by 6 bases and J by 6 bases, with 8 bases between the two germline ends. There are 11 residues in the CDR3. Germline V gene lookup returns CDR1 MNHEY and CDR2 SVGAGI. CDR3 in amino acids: CASRRQSEAFF. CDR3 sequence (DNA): TGTGCCAGCAGACGACAGTCTGAAGCTTTCTTT.

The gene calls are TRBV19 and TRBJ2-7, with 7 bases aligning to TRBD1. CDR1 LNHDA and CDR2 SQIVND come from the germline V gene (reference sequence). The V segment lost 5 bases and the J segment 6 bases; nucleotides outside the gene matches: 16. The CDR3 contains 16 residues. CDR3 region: CASSPYRGDLSFEQYF. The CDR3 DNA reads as TGTGCCAGTAGTCCCTACAGGGGCGATTTGAGCTTCGAGCAGTACTTC. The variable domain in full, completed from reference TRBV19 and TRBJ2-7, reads DGGITQSPKYLFRKEGQNVTLSCEQNLNHDAMYWYRQDPGQGLRLIYYSQIVNDFQKGDIAEGYSVSREKKESFPLTVTSAQKNPTAFYLCASSPYRGDLSFEQYFGPGTRLTVT.

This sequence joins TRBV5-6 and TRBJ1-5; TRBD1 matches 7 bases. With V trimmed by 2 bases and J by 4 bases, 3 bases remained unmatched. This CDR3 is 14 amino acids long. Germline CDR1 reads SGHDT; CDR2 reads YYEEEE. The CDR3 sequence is CASSFQGGNQPQHF. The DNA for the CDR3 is TGTGCCAGCAGCTTTCAGGGGGGTAATCAGCCCCAGCATTTT.

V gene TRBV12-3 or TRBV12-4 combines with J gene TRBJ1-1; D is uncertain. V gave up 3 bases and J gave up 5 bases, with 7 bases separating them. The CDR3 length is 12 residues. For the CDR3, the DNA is TGTGCCAGCAGTTTGGCGGGGACTGAAGCTTTCTTT. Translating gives CASSLAGTEAFF.

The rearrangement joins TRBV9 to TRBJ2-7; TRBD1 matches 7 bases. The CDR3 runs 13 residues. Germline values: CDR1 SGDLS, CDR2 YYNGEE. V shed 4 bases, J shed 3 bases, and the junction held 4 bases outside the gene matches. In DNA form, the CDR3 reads TGTGCCAGCAGCCGGAGACAGGGCTACGAGCAGTACTTC. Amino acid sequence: CASSRRQGYEQYF.

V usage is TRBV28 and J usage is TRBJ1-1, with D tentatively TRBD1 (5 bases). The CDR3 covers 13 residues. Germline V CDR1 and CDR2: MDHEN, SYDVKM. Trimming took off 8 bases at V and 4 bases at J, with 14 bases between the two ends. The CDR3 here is CASVPQGPTEAFF. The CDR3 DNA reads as TGTGCCAGCGTCCCTCAGGGCCCCACTGAAGCTTTCTTT.

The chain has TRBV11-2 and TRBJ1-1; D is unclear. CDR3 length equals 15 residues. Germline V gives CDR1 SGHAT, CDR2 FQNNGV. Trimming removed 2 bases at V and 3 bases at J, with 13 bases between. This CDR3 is CASSLLPGGYTEAFF. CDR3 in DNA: TGTGCCAGCAGCTTACTTCCAGGAGGGTACACTGAAGCTTTCTTT.

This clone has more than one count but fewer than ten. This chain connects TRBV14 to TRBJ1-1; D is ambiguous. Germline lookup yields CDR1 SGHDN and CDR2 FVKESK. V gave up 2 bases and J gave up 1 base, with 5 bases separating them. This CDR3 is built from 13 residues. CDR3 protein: CASSQSPNTEAFF. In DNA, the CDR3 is TGTGCCAGCAGCCAAAGCCCGAACACTGAAGCTTTCTTT. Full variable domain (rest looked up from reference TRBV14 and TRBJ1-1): EAGVTQFPSHSVIEKGQTVTLRCDPISGHDNLYWYRRVMGKEIKFLLHFVKESKQDESGMPNNRFLAERTGGTYSTLKVQPAELEDSGVYFCASSQSPNTEAFFGQGTRLTVV.

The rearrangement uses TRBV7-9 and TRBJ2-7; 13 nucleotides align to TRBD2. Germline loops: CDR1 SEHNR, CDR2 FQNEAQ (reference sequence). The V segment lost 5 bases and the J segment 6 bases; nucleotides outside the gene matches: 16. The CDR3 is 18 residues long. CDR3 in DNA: TGTGCCAGCAGCCCCCCGGGACTAGCGGGATTTCACCTGGGCGAGCAGTACGTC. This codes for CASSPPGLAGFHLGEQYV.

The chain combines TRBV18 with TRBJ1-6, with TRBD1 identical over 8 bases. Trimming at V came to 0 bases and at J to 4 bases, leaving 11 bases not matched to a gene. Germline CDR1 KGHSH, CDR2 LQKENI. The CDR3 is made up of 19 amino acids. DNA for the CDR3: TGTGCCAGCTCACCACCGACAGGGGCTTCGGGAGGTTATAATTCACCCCTCCACTTT. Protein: CASSPPTGASGGYNSPLHF.

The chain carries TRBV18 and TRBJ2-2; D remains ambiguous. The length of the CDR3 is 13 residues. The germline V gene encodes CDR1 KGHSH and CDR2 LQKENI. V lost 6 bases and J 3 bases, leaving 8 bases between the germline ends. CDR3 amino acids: CASSEAYTGELFF. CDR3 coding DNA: TGTGCCAGCTCCGAAGCGTACACCGGGGAGCTGTTTTTT. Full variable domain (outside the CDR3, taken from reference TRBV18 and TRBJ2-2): NAGVMQNPRHLVRRRGQEARLRCSPMKGHSHVYWYRQLPEEGLKFMVYLQKENIIDESGMPKERFSAEFPKEGPSILRIQQVVRGDSAAYFCASSEAYTGELFFGEGSRLTVL.

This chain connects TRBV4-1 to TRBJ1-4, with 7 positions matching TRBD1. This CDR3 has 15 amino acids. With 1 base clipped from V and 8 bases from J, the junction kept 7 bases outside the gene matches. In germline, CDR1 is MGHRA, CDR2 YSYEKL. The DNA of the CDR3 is TGCGCCAGCAGCCAAGGCGACAGGGATGGAGAAAAACTGTTTTTT. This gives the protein CASSQGDRDGEKLFF.

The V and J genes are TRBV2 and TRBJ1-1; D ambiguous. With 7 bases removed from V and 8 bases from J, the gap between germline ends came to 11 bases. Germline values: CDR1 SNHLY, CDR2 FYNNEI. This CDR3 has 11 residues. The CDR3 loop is CASKFPGEAFF. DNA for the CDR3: TGTGCCAGCAAATTTCCGGGAGAAGCTTTCTTT. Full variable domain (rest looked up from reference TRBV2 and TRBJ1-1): EPEVTQTPSHQVTQMGQEVILRCVPISNHLYFYWYRQILGQKVEFLVSFYNNEISEKSEIFDDQFSVERPDGSNFTLKIRSTKLEDSAMYFCASKFPGEAFFGQGTRLTVV.

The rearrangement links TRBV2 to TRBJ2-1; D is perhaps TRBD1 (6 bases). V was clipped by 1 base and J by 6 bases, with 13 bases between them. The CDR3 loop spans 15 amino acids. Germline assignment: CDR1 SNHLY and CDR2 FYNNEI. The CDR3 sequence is CASSEVGTGINEQFF. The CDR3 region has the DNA TGTGCCAGCAGTGAAGTAGGTACAGGGATCAATGAGCAGTTCTTC.

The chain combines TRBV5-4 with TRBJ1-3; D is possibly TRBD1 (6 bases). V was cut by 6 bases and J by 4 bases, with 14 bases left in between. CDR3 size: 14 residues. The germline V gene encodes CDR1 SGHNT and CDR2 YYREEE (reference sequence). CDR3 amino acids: CASTLRGAGNTIYF. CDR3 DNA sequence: TGTGCCAGCACCCTACGGGGGGCCGGAAACACCATATATTTT.

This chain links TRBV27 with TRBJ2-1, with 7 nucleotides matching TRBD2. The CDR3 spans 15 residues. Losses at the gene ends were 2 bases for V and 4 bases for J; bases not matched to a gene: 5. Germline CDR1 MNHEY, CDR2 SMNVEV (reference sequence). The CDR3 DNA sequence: TGTGCCAGCAGTTTAGTCTCGCGGGGGTACAATGAGCAGTTCTTC. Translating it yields CASSLVSRGYNEQFF.

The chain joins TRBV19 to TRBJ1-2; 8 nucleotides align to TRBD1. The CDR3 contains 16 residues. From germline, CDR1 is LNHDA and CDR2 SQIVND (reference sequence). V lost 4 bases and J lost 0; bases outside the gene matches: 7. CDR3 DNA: TGTGCCAGTAGTAGGACAGGGTTAACGGCTAACTATGGCTACACCTTC. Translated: CASSRTGLTANYGYTF.

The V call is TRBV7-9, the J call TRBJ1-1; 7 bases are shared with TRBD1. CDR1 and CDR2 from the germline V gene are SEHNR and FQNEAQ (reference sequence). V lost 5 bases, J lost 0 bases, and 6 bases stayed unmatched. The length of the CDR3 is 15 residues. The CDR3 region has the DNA TGTGCCAGCAGCCCGCGACAGGGATTGAACACTGAAGCTTTCTTT. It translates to CASSPRQGLNTEAFF.

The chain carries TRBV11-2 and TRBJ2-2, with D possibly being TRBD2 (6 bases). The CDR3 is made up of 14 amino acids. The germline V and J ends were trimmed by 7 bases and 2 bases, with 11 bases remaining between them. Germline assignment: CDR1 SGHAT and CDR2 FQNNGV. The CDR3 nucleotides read TGTGCCAGCAAGGGCGGGGTTAACACCGGGGAGCTGTTTTTT. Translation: CASKGGVNTGELFF.

This chain's CDR3 is CASSLGGTGDYEQYF. The DNA for the CDR3 is TGTGCCAGCAGCTTAGGTGGGACAGGGGACTACGAGCAGTACTTC. The chain uses TRBV11-1 and TRBJ2-7; 10 nucleotides line up with TRBD1. In germline, CDR1 is SGHAT, CDR2 FQDESV (reference sequence). Losses at the gene ends were 1 base for V and 3 bases for J; bases not matched to a gene: 3. The CDR3 is 15 residues long.

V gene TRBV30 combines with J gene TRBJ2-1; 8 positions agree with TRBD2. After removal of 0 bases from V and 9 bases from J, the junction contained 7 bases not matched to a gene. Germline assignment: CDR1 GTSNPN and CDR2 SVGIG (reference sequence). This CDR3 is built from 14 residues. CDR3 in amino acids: CAWSVDSGTGEQFF. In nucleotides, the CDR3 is TGTGCCTGGAGTGTGGATAGCGGGACCGGTGAGCAGTTCTTC. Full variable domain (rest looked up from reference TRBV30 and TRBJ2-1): SQTIHQWPATLVQPVGSPLSLECTVEGTSNPNLYWYRQAAGRGLQLLFYSVGIGQISSEVPQNLSASRPQDRQFILSSKKLLLSDSGFYLCAWSVDSGTGEQFFGPGTRLTVL.

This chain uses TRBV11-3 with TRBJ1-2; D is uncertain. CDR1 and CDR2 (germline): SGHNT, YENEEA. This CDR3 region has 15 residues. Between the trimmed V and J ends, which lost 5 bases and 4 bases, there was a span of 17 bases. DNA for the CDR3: TGTGCCAGCAGCCCCGCGGGCATGGGTAGCTATGGCTACACCTTC. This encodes CASSPAGMGSYGYTF.

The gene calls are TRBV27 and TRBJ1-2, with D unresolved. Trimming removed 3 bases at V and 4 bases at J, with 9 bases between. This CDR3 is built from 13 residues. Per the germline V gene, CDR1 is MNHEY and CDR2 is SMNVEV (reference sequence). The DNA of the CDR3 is TGTGCCAGCAGTTTTGGCGACACCTATGGCTACACCTTC. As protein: CASSFGDTYGYTF.

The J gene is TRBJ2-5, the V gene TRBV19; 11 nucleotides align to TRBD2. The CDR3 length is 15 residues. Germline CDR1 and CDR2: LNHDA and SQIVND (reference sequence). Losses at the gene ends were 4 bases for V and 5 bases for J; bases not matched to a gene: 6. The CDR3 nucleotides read TGTGCCAGTAGTACTAGCGGGGGGCCCAGGGAGACCCAGTACTTC. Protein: CASSTSGGPRETQYF. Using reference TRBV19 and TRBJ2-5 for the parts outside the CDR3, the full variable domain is DGGITQSPKYLFRKEGQNVTLSCEQNLNHDAMYWYRQDPGQGLRLIYYSQIVNDFQKGDIAEGYSVSREKKESFPLTVTSAQKNPTAFYLCASSTSGGPRETQYFGPGTRLLVL.

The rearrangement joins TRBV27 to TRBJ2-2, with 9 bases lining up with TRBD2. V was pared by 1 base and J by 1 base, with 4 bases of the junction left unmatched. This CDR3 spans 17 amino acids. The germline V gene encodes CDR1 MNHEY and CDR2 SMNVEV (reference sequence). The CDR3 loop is CASSLFGGGVNTGELFF. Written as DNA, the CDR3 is TGTGCCAGCAGTTTATTTGGCGGGGGGGTGAACACCGGGGAGCTGTTTTTT.

The CDR3 region is CASSSGGTGAGELFF. CDR3 in DNA: TGTGCCAGCAGCTCCGGAGGTACGGGCGCCGGGGAGCTGTTTTTT. The V gene is TRBV7-3, the J gene TRBJ2-2; D is possibly TRBD2 (5 bases). This CDR3 spans 15 amino acids. V dropped 4 bases and J dropped 6 bases, with 15 bases sitting between them. Germline V CDR1 and CDR2: SGHTA, FQGTGA.